Listed below are T cell receptor beta chains from one sample, sequenced in a study of metastatic and nonmetastatic thyroid tumors. TCRdb reprocessed the PCR reads via MiXCR. Among about 5,300 clones listed, about 32% were seen once. The material sequenced was adjacent normal tissue. The receptors stem from a female donor with papillary thyroid cancer or a benign thyroid nodule (not recorded which). Some clones in this sample may be carry-over from other donors' samples. Each CDR3 is given with its conserved first and last residue. Each record gives: J gene, V gene, D gene, clone size, CDR3 protein, CDR3 DNA. The D gene is left open where the match is weak. Not every row has a clone size; where given, it reads once, few, many or a size class.

TRBJ2-7,TRBV2,-,few,CASGGTAQYF,TGTGCCAGCGGAGGGACAGCGCAGTACTTC
TRBJ2-3,TRBV2,TRBD2,medium-sized,CASSEGLRGGRTDTQYF,TGTGCCAGCAGTGAAGGGCTGCGGGGGGGCAGGACAGATACGCAGTATTTT
TRBJ1-2,TRBV28,-,few,CATSVPNYGYTF,TGTGCCACCTCGGTCCCTAACTATGGCTACACCTTC
TRBJ2-7,TRBV5-1,TRBD2,few,CASSSGGGGAYYEQYF,TGCGCCAGCAGCTCTGGCGGGGGTGGGGCATACTACGAGCAGTACTTC
TRBJ2-7,TRBV24-1,-,large,CATNRPRYEQYF,TGTGCCACCAATCGCCCGAGGTACGAGCAGTACTTC
TRBJ1-4,TRBV4-1,TRBD1,-,CASSLGTGSNEKLFF,TGCGCCAGCAGCCTCGGGACAGGGTCTAATGAAAAACTGTTTTTT
TRBJ2-3,TRBV12-3/TRBV12-4,TRBD2,few,CASSYSGSSTDTQYF,TGTGCCAGCAGTTATAGCGGGTCTAGCACAGATACGCAGTATTTT
TRBJ1-1,TRBV5-4,-,once,CAISSQTGGTEAFF,TGCGCCATCAGCTCTCAAACCGGGGGGACTGAAGCTTTCTTT
TRBJ1-1,TRBV6-1,TRBD1,large,CASSHDRGISEAFF,TGTGCCAGCAGCCACGACAGGGGGATCTCTGAAGCTTTCTTT
TRBJ1-6,TRBV4-1,-,-,CASSLKLTGNNSPLHF,TGCGCCAGCAGCTTGAAATTGACAGGAAATAATTCACCCCTCCACTTT